This T cell receptor beta chain is from a study of STAT3 mutations in large granular lymphocyte leukemia. About the research overall: Canonical activating STAT3 mutations were detected in roughly half of the longitudinally sequenced T-LGLL patients. Study conclusions and caveats: Some patients had persisting codominant clonotypes that could mask small clones. In T-cell large granular lymphocyte leukemia, about half of patients showed multiple immunodominant subclonotypes. In several patients, dominant TCR clone burden exceeded STAT3 mutant burden, suggesting STAT3 mutation arose secondarily.

Sequencing used immunoSEQ multiplex PCR; TCRdb keeps in-frame clones, though not all of them. The sample gives approximately 13,000 clones, about 85% of which show up once; roughly half is in the top ten. This CDR3 is built from 14 residues. J lost 6 bases, V lost 6 bases, and 6 bases had no gene match. Germline values: CDR1 MDHEN, CDR2 SYDVKM. In regard to this clone: Its target is unknown.

V usage is TRBV28 and J usage is TRBJ1-5; 9 nucleotides align to TRBD1. The sample consisted of peripheral blood mononuclear cells. The receptor comes from a man aged 55 to 70 with T-cell large granular lymphocyte leukemia. Some clones in this sample may be carry-over from other donors' samples. CDR3: CASSATGGAQPQHF. CDR3 nucleotides: TGTGCCAGCAGCGCAACAGGGGGCGCTCAGCCCCAGCATTTT. Looking up the rest from reference TRBV28 and TRBJ1-5 gives the full variable domain: DVKVTQSSRYLVKRTGEKVFLECVQDMDHENMFWYRQDPGLGLRLIYFSYDVKMKEKGDIPEGYSVSREKKERFSLILESASTNQTSMYLCASSATGGAQPQHFGDGTRLSIL.